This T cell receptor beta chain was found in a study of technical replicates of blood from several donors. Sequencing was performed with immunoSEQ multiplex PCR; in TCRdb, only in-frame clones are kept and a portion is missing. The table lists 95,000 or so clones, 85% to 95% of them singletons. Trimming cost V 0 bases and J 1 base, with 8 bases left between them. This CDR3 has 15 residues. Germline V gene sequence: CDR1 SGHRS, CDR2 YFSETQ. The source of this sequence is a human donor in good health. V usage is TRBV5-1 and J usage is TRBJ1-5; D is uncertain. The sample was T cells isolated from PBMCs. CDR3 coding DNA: TGCGCCAGCAGCTTGGATGGGGAGAGCAATCAGCCCCAGCATTTT. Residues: CASSLDGESNQPQHF. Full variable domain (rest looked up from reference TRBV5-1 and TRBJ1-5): KAGVTQTPRYLIKTRGQQVTLSCSPISGHRSVSWYQQTPGQGLQFLFEYFSETQRNKGNFPGRFSGRQFSNSRSEMNVSTLELGDSALYLCASSLDGESNQPQHFGDGTRLSIL.